The clone carrying this T cell receptor (beta chain) was detected ten times or more. Antigen: not known. The sample is drawn from a study of CD8 T cells in ankylosing spondylitis. Each CDR3 protein gets one entry after TCRdb re-called the 5' RACE reads with MiXCR. Of about 220,000 distinct CDR3 sequences in the sample, roughly 6.6% were seen once. Study observations and caveats: A TCR beta motif of 8 or 9 highly homologous variants appeared characteristic of ankylosing spondylitis blood.

The CDR3 contains 17 residues. V lost 4 bases to trimming and J lost 4 bases, with 19 bases between them. Per germline, CDR1 SEHNR and CDR2 FQNEAQ (reference sequence). The genes are TRBV7-9 and TRBJ2-2; a weak D match, TRBD2 (5 bases). This TCR came from a male donor with ankylosing spondylitis. The source material was blood, either unsorted or a sorted T cell fraction (not recorded which). The CDR3 DNA is TGTGCCAGCAGCTCGCGTGGGAGCGGCCGTAGCACCGGGGAGCTGTTTTTT. Its translation is CASSSRGSGRSTGELFF.